The rows below give T cell receptor beta chains drawn from one sample of a study of cytomegalovirus exposure and HLA in healthy donors. The table came from immunoSEQ multiplex PCR; TCRdb's copy has only in-frame clones and leaves some out. The sample contains about 57,000 clones, 65% to 90% of which appear only once. Sequencing was carried out using PBMCs. The receptors here all came from a man younger than 45 in good health and CMV-seronegative. Each CDR3 is given with its conserved first and last residue. Clone sizes are given selectively: once, few, many, or a class where the clone is expanded.

abundance	v_gene	CDR3aa
medium-sized	TRBV6-4	CASSEAGGTDTQYF
NA	TRBV28	CASSTGTGGRKTQYF
NA	TRBV9	CASSPGAPDTQYF
NA	TRBV15	CATSPGQGRSYEQYF
NA	TRBV7-2	CASSPAGDEQFF
NA	TRBV18	CASSPAGKNTEAFF
NA	TRBV19	CASSIQREPTYEQYF
NA	TRBV6-5	CASSSYGGGGTEAFF
NA	TRBV10-3	CAIRGTEGYNEQFF
NA	TRBV19	CASSIMQGTIATQYF
few	TRBV7-9	CASSLGTLVEQYF
NA	TRBV11-2	CASSTKLAGGGEQFF
NA	TRBV6-5	CASSYINRNTEAFF
NA	TRBV28	CASRAFSPDTEAFF
NA	TRBV30	CASRENTIYF
NA	TRBV11-2	CASSQREGKFF
NA	TRBV7-9	CASSLVTGGSEKLFF
NA	TRBV7-8	CASRELATTGLEQYF
few	TRBV4-2	CASSQDLGGNYGYTF
NA	TRBV7-9	CASSSNYPERSEQYF
NA	TRBV7-9	CSSSLDRGERRRGNEQFF
NA	TRBV5-4	CASSLVGSGGPGELFF
NA	TRBV2	CASSGPGESGANVLTF
NA	TRBV4-3	CASSRRLAGEEQFF
NA	TRBV9	CASSVGGTTYNEQFF
NA	TRBV5-4	CASSLGTGRDEQFF
NA	TRBV4-3	CASSQEHGLWQPQHF
NA	TRBV5-1	CASSLRQTSGSSTDTQYF
NA	TRBV4-1	CASSQDSGSAEQFF
NA	TRBV5-1	CASSLDGGSNTGELFF
NA	TRBV13	CASSYRTGGKPDTF
NA	TRBV7-9	CSSSLGVGTARIAYYEQYF
NA	TRBV6-5	CASRSGQGATGELFF
NA	TRBV29-1	CSVLRQGWTDTQYF
NA	TRBV7-9	CASSLSGVSYGYTF
NA	TRBV10-3	CAAGEGELSTDTQYF
few	TRBV6-5	CASSYSGGPGSGYTF
NA	TRBV10-3	CAISGETDTQYF
NA	TRBV10-3	CAISGRTSTDTQYF
NA	TRBV19	CASSIVQGSNQPQHF
NA	TRBV28	CASRGQGGQPQHF
NA	TRBV9	CASSVVTSAFTDTQYF
NA	TRBV5-1	CASSSPGTAYEQYF
few	TRBV6-1	CASTHENAATDTQYF
NA	TRBV2	CASQQRGEQYF
NA	TRBV29-1	CSVGAGTRDYEQYF
NA	TRBV7-9	CASSFSGRIYNEQFF
NA	TRBV5-1	CASSLSSGGETQYF
NA	TRBV7-2	CASSLTGGNQPQHF
NA	TRBV9	CASSDPGLAGGDTQYF
few	TRBV4-1	CASSQTAGGNYGYTF